These T cell receptor beta chains were read from a single sample in a study of PD-1 blockade in mismatch repair-deficient tumors. Libraries were prepared by immunoSEQ multiplex PCR; TCRdb keeps only in-frame clonotypes and omits some of them. This sample has about 110,000 clones; approximately 80% occur once, and the top ten carry 4.5% to 5.5%. Sequences were derived from peripheral blood, sampled approximately 14 months after starting pembrolizumab. These receptors originate from an adult with mismatch repair-deficient cancer. The conserved cysteine and the conserved F or W are not part of the CDR3 here. Clone size is given for some rows only: seen once, a few or many times, or a class if the clone is expanded.

clone_size	v_call	j_call	cdr3_aa
-	TRBV30	TRBJ2-1	AWSVRGPLYNEQF
once	TRBV2	TRBJ2-3	ASSVGAGDGDTQY
-	TRBV5-4	TRBJ2-5	ASSLDLGQETQY
-	TRBV6-1	TRBJ1-2	ASSGKNTDRSNYGYT
-	TRBV15	TRBJ2-3	ATSGLTGDTQY
once	TRBV7-8	TRBJ2-7	ASSPQGYSYEQY
-	TRBV5-1	TRBJ2-6	ASSPEGSGANVLT
-	TRBV7-3	TRBJ2-7	ASSLTGQGYGEQY
-	TRBV6-1	TRBJ2-3	ASSGPGLAGDRADTQY
-	TRBV5-6	TRBJ2-1	ASSPGSSVSYNEQF
-	TRBV4-1	TRBJ2-3	ASSQGGLAGVIDTQY
-	TRBV13	TRBJ2-1	ASSPDYGTGAVDRQF
-	TRBV6-6	TRBJ1-2	ASRSTANYGYT
-	TRBV21-1	TRBJ2-4	ASSKEGGASRNIQY
few	TRBV29-1	TRBJ2-7	SALLAGRTYEQY
-	TRBV10-3	TRBJ1-2	AITDRVGRDYGYT
once	TRBV7-6	TRBJ2-1	ASSTNRDGGHNEQF
-	TRBV19	TRBJ2-5	ASSTSGNPKTQY
-	TRBV5-1	TRBJ1-3	ASSLGAAGNTIY
-	TRBV18	TRBJ2-1	ASSRLAGENEQF
-	TRBV13	TRBJ2-7	ASSARLAGGREQY
once	TRBV27	TRBJ2-1	ASRTTGGLAGVSNEQF
-	TRBV15	TRBJ1-1	ATSSGRTNTEAF
-	TRBV27	TRBJ1-2	ASRGLGQTYGYT
-	TRBV4-1	TRBJ2-7	ASSSQLNPKYEQY
-	TRBV27	TRBJ1-6	AIPRASNSPLH
-	TRBV7-2	TRBJ2-7	ASSLALAGDYEQY
few	TRBV19	TRBJ1-1	ASSIVVQNTEAF
once	TRBV18	TRBJ2-3	ASSPLGPMADTQY
-	TRBV7-2	TRBJ1-4	ASSLDIASSQEKLF
-	TRBV19	TRBJ1-2	ASSRGGGAGYT
-	TRBV4-2	TRBJ2-5	ASSPRDTWEETQY
-	TRBV11-1	TRBJ1-1	ASSSQGMGTEAF
-	TRBV5-8	TRBJ1-2	ASRPRANYGYT
-	TRBV5-4	TRBJ2-1	ASSLGQGMYEQF
-	TRBV7-8	TRBJ1-5	ASSSGQLYNQPQH
-	TRBV5-4	TRBJ2-1	ASSRTSGIHEQF
few	TRBV7-2	TRBJ1-1	ASSLRDTEAF
few	TRBV11-1	TRBJ2-2	ASSLARGYTGELF
-	TRBV6-1	TRBJ1-3	ASSVGTKGSTGNTIY
-	TRBV7-3	TRBJ2-1	ASSLIASGRNEQF
-	TRBV5-1	TRBJ2-5	ASRRSPREETQY
once	TRBV5-8	TRBJ1-2	ASSFLNNYGYT
-	TRBV19	TRBJ2-5	ASSVSGLYQETQY
-	TRBV5-8	TRBJ2-7	ASEGTIYEQY